What follows are 30 T cell receptor beta chains derived from one specimen sequenced in a study of control samples from healthy donors and cancer patients. Sequencing used immunoSEQ multiplex PCR; TCRdb keeps in-frame clones, though not all of them. Counted here are roughly 130,000 clones, about 92% occurring once; the ten biggest clones make up 1.5% to 2%. The sequenced sample consisted of PBMCs. Receptors originate from a man between 45 and 60 years old with head and neck cancer.

The gene calls are TRBV6-2 or TRBV6-3 and TRBJ2-1; 11 bases align to TRBD2. This CDR3 comprises 15 residues. Germline V gene sequence: CDR1 MNHEY, CDR2 SVGEGT. The J segment lost 8 bases and the V segment lost 6 bases, leaving 9 bases of the junction unmatched. The CDR3 spells CASSDGTSGEDEQFF. The CDR3 DNA follows: TGTGCCAGCAGCGACGGGACTAGCGGTGAGGATGAGCAGTTCTTC.

This chain joins TRBV6-4 and TRBJ2-1; 10 bases are shared with TRBD2. Germline assignment: CDR1 MRHNA and CDR2 SNTAGT. The V gene end was trimmed by 0 bases and the J gene end by 7 bases; junction bases not matched to a gene: 9. The CDR3 consists of 17 residues. The CDR3 bases are TGTGCCAGCAGTGACTCGAGAAGCGGGGGGGCGCTAAATGAGCAGTTCTTC. Residues: CASSDSRSGGALNEQFF.

The V call is TRBV10-1, the J call TRBJ1-2; D unresolved. V lost 8 bases and J lost 9, with 19 bases in between. CDR3 length equals 13 residues. In germline, CDR1 is WNHNN, CDR2 SYGVQD (reference sequence). The CDR3 sequence: CASPVGNNPCYTF. DNA of the CDR3: TGCGCCAGCCCGGTGGGGAACAATCCCTGCTACACCTTC.

This chain joins TRBV7-7 and TRBJ1-1; no definite D call. This CDR3 has 15 residues. In germline, CDR1 is SSHAT, CDR2 FNYEAQ (reference sequence). Trimming took 5 bases from V and 0 from J, leaving 13 bases between them. The CDR3 nucleotides are TGTGCCAGCAGCCACCAGGACCCTTTGAACACTGAAGCTTTCTTT. Translation gives CASSHQDPLNTEAFF.

J is TRBJ1-3 and V is TRBV9; tentatively, D is TRBD1 (6 bases). V was cut by 3 bases and J by 0 bases, with 13 bases left in between. Germline-derived CDR1 and CDR2 are SGDLS and YYNGEE. The CDR3 totals 16 residues. This CDR3 is CASSEGDRSSGNTIYF. As DNA, the CDR3 is TGTGCCAGCAGCGAGGGAGACAGGAGCTCTGGAAACACCATATATTTT. Combining the CDR3 with reference TRBV9 and TRBJ1-3 gives the whole variable domain DSGVTQTPKHLITATGQRVTLRCSPRSGDLSVYWYQQSLDQGLQFLIQYYNGEERAKGNILERFSAQQFPDLHSELNLSSLELGDSALYFCASSEGDRSSGNTIYFGEGSWLTVV.

This chain joins TRBV19 and TRBJ2-1; no clear D. The CDR3 is made up of 13 amino acids. V lost 5 bases and J lost 6, with 11 bases in between. Per the germline V gene, CDR1 is LNHDA and CDR2 is SQIVND (reference sequence). The CDR3 sequence is CASSSGLANEQFF. The DNA of the CDR3 is TGTGCCAGTAGTTCTGGGCTGGCCAATGAGCAGTTCTTC. Combining the CDR3 with reference TRBV19 and TRBJ2-1 gives the whole variable domain DGGITQSPKYLFRKEGQNVTLSCEQNLNHDAMYWYRQDPGQGLRLIYYSQIVNDFQKGDIAEGYSVSREKKESFPLTVTSAQKNPTAFYLCASSSGLANEQFFGPGTRLTVL.

This clone was observed once. The CDR3 DNA is TGTGCCAGCAGCTTGAGGCCACGTAGTTACAATGAGCAGTTCTTC. It encodes CASSLRPRSYNEQFF. The chain has TRBV5-5 and TRBJ2-1, with unresolved D. Trimming shortened V by 1 base and J by 4 bases, and 12 bases separated the two germline ends. The V gene's germline CDR1 is SGHKS and CDR2 YYEKEE (reference sequence). This CDR3 has 15 residues.

The chain links TRBV5-1 to TRBJ2-2; D remains ambiguous. This CDR3 has 13 amino acids. Germline values: CDR1 SGHRS, CDR2 YFSETQ. Trimming left V 2 bases short and J 5 bases short, with 7 bases between. The CDR3 DNA is TGCGCCAGCAGCTTCAAAATTACCGGGGAGCTGTTTTTT. It is translated as CASSFKITGELFF.

This clone was recorded only once. The chain recombines TRBV7-3 with TRBJ2-7, with D unclear. Trimming cost V 1 base and J 4 bases, with 8 bases left between them. Germline-derived CDR1 and CDR2 are SGHTA and FQGTGA. The CDR3 totals 13 residues. CDR3 sequence reads: CASSLKFGYEQYF. CDR3 nucleotide sequence: TGTGCCAGCAGCTTAAAGTTTGGGTACGAGCAGTACTTC. Variable domain in full (rest from reference TRBV7-3 and TRBJ2-7): GAGVSQTPSNKVTEKGKYVELRCDPISGHTALYWYRQSLGQGPEFLIYFQGTGAADDSGLPNDRFFAVRPEGSVSTLKIQRTERGDSAVYLCASSLKFGYEQYFGPGTRLTVT.

The chain employs TRBV6-2 or TRBV6-3 and TRBJ2-2; D not resolved. V was shortened by 2 bases and J by 7 bases, with 8 bases between the two germline ends. Looked up from germline, CDR1 is MNHEY and CDR2 is SVGEGT. This CDR3 spans 13 amino acids. CDR3 DNA sequence: TGTGCCAGCAGTTACATGACCGTCGGGGAGCTGTTTTTT. This encodes CASSYMTVGELFF.

J is TRBJ1-1 and V is TRBV27; 9 nucleotides line up with TRBD1. This CDR3 has 13 residues. Trimming cost V 10 bases and J 6 bases; bases outside gene matches: 9. Germline V gives CDR1 MNHEY, CDR2 SMNVEV (reference sequence). The CDR3 sequence is CATSETGGSEAFF. DNA of the CDR3: TGTGCCACCTCCGAGACAGGGGGTTCTGAAGCTTTCTTT.

In this sample, this clone turned up once. CDR3 in amino acids: CASSPWGRGYYGEQFF. CDR3 nucleotide sequence: TGTGCCAGCAGCCCCTGGGGTAGGGGGTATTACGGTGAGCAGTTCTTC. V gene TRBV5-6 combines with J gene TRBJ2-1, with D possibly TRBD1 on 6 matching bases. V dropped 4 bases and J dropped 9 bases, with 23 bases sitting between them. The CDR3 runs to 16 residues. The germline V gene encodes CDR1 SGHDT and CDR2 YYEEEE.

The J gene is TRBJ1-2, the V gene TRBV19; D is ambiguous. The V gene lost 5 bases and the J gene lost 7 bases, with 14 bases spanning the gap. In germline, CDR1 is LNHDA, CDR2 SQIVND (reference sequence). CDR3 length: 13 amino acids. CDR3 protein: CASSAPGTRGYTF. The CDR3 DNA is TGTGCCAGTAGTGCGCCGGGAACCCGTGGCTACACCTTC.

This clone was detected once. At one end, the junction sequence differs from germline, possibly due to a read error. The chain combines TRBV5-4 with TRBJ1-2; D unclear. Germline V lookup: CDR1 SGHNT, CDR2 YYREEE (reference sequence). The length of the CDR3 is 12 residues. This CDR3 is CASSGRTSEVSF. As DNA, the CDR3 is TGTGCCAGCAGCGGAAGGACGTCGGAGGTTTCCTTC.

The chain is built from TRBV12-3 or TRBV12-4 and TRBJ1-1, with D unresolved. The V and J ends lost 5 bases and 5 bases respectively, with 9 bases between them. The CDR3 consists of 12 residues. The CDR3 coding sequence is TGTGCCAGCAGTACCAGGCTAACTGAAGCTTTCTTT. Its protein product is CASSTRLTEAFF.

This clone showed up just a few times. This rearrangement joins TRBV6-6 to TRBJ1-6, with D uncertain. CDR3 length equals 13 residues. The V gene lost 6 bases and the J gene lost 7 bases, with 10 bases spanning the gap. Germline V lookup: CDR1 MNHNY, CDR2 SVGAGI (reference sequence). In DNA, the CDR3 is TGTGCCAGCAGGCCAGGAGGGAATTCACCCCTCCACTTT. Translation gives CASRPGGNSPLHF.

This chain links TRBV5-1 with TRBJ2-5; D uncertain. This CDR3 region has 14 residues. Germline V gives CDR1 SGHRS, CDR2 YFSETQ. Trimming shortened V by 3 bases and J by 3 bases, and 12 bases separated the two germline ends. CDR3 DNA sequence: TGCGCCAGCAGCTCTCCTTCCCTTAAAGAGACCCAGTACTTC. Translation gives CASSSPSLKETQYF.

The V call is TRBV28, the J call TRBJ2-4; D is possibly TRBD2 (7 bases). CDR3 length equals 17 residues. The germline gives CDR1 MDHEN, CDR2 SYDVKM. V was trimmed by 5 bases and J by 3 bases, leaving 20 bases between them. The CDR3 region has the DNA TGTGCCAGCAGTCCTGAGGGGGAGGGGAGGGGCAAAAACATTCAGTACTTC. It yields the protein CASSPEGEGRGKNIQYF.

This sequence joins TRBV19 and TRBJ2-2; no definite D call. V gave up 1 base and J gave up 5 bases, with 5 bases separating them. The CDR3 has 13 residues. Germline V CDR1 and CDR2: LNHDA, SQIVND (reference sequence). Here the CDR3 reads CASSIAETGELFF. CDR3 coding DNA: TGTGCCAGTAGTATAGCCGAGACCGGGGAGCTGTTTTTT.

This clone was recorded once. The chain employs TRBV11-2 and TRBJ1-4, with TRBD1 as a possible D gene (6 bases). CDR3 size: 13 residues. V lost 8 bases to trimming and J lost 8 bases, with 15 bases between them. Germline lookup yields CDR1 SGHAT and CDR2 FQNNGV. CDR3 loop: CASSSGATEKLFF. CDR3 sequence (DNA): TGTGCCAGCTCTTCGGGGGCGACGGAAAAACTGTTTTTT.

The chain has TRBV19 and TRBJ1-5, with TRBD1 as a possible D gene (6 bases). The CDR3 is 14 residues long. V was clipped by 9 bases and J by 4 bases, with 16 bases between them. Per germline, CDR1 LNHDA and CDR2 SQIVND (reference sequence). CDR3 in amino acids: CASSARGSNQPQHF. CDR3 DNA sequence: TGTGCCAGCTCAGCGAGGGGGAGTAATCAGCCCCAGCATTTT.

This rearrangement joins TRBV28 to TRBJ2-3; D possibly corresponds to TRBD2 (5 bases). This CDR3 region has 14 residues. Per germline, CDR1 MDHEN and CDR2 SYDVKM. Trimming left V 4 bases short and J 4 bases short, with 12 bases between. CDR3 coding DNA: TGTGCCAGCAGTTCCTCCCGGGGAGCAGATACGCAGTATTTT. It is translated as CASSSSRGADTQYF.

V gene TRBV9 combines with J gene TRBJ1-4; TRBD1 aligns across 8 bases. CDR1 is SGDLS, CDR2 YYNGEE, per germline. This CDR3 contains 20 residues. J gave up 0 bases and V 0 bases, and 13 bases lay outside the gene matches. CDR3 sequence: CASSVGAAGGGFATNEKLFF. The CDR3 DNA reads as TGTGCCAGCAGCGTAGGAGCGGCAGGGGGCGGGTTTGCAACTAATGAAAAACTGTTTTTT. Supplemented by reference TRBV9 and TRBJ1-4, the full variable domain reads DSGVTQTPKHLITATGQRVTLRCSPRSGDLSVYWYQQSLDQGLQFLIQYYNGEERAKGNILERFSAQQFPDLHSELNLSSLELGDSALYFCASSVGAAGGGFATNEKLFFGSGTQLSVL.

V usage is TRBV9 and J usage is TRBJ1-6; 8 bases are a match to TRBD1. The ends lost 0 bases at V and 11 bases at J; junction bases unmatched: 1. The CDR3 has 13 residues. Germline V gene lookup returns CDR1 SGDLS and CDR2 YYNGEE. The CDR3 DNA sequence: TGTGCCAGCAGCGTAGAACAGGGGGCACCCCTCCACTTT. Its protein is CASSVEQGAPLHF.

This rearrangement joins TRBV7-2 to TRBJ2-2, with D uncertain. The CDR3 totals 12 residues. V dropped 0 bases and J dropped 6 bases, with 2 bases sitting between them. Per the germline V gene, CDR1 is SGHTA and CDR2 is FQGNSA. The CDR3 loop is CASSLAAGELFF. Written as DNA, the CDR3 is TGTGCCAGCAGCTTAGCGGCCGGGGAGCTGTTTTTT. Full variable domain (rest looked up from reference TRBV7-2 and TRBJ2-2): GAGVSQSPSNKVTEKGKDVELRCDPISGHTALYWYRQSLGQGLEFLIYFQGNSAPDKSGLPSDRFSAERTGGSVSTLTIQRTQQEDSAVYLCASSLAAGELFFGEGSRLTVL.

This rearrangement joins TRBV30 to TRBJ2-1; D unclear. CDR3 length: 11 residues. With 4 bases removed from V and 7 bases from J, the gap between germline ends came to 8 bases. Germline CDR1 reads GTSNPN; CDR2 reads SVGIG (reference sequence). The CDR3 reads CAWTRRNEQFF. Here the CDR3 DNA reads TGTGCCTGGACTAGACGGAATGAGCAGTTCTTC.

The V gene is TRBV3-1 (or the pseudogene TRBV3-2), the J gene TRBJ2-2, with D perhaps matching TRBD2 (5 bases). This CDR3 has 15 residues. V dropped 6 bases and J dropped 4 bases, with 15 bases sitting between them. CDR1 and CDR2 from the germline V gene are LGHDT and YNNKEL (reference sequence). The CDR3 DNA reads as TGTGCCAGCAGTCGTAGCGAGTTGGTCACCGGGGAGCTGTTTTTT. Translation gives CASSRSELVTGELFF.

The chain is built from TRBV28 and TRBJ1-1, with a possible D match to TRBD1 (5 bases). Germline V gene lookup returns CDR1 MDHEN and CDR2 SYDVKM. The V end was cut by 3 bases, the J end by 4 bases, with 12 bases between. The CDR3 sequence is 14 residues long. CDR3 sequence (DNA): TGTGCCAGCAGTTTTGCAGGGAGGGGCACTGAAGCTTTCTTT. Amino acid sequence: CASSFAGRGTEAFF.

For the CDR3, the DNA is TGTGCCAGCAGAAAGGGGTCCTACGCCCAAGTGTACTTC. This encodes CASRKGSYAQVYF. The gene calls are TRBV12-3 or TRBV12-4 and TRBJ2-7, with D perhaps TRBD1 (5 bases). Trimming cost V 6 bases and J 12 bases, with 21 bases left between them. CDR3 length: 13 amino acids.

The chain recombines TRBV4-2 with TRBJ1-5; D gene uncertain. CDR3 length: 15 amino acids. Germline V gene sequence: CDR1 LGHNA, CDR2 YNFKEQ. Trimming pared 0 bases from V and 9 bases from J, leaving 15 bases between. CDR3 coding DNA: TGTGCCAGCAGCCAAGAGGGAGCCGCGGGAGGGCCCCAGCATTTT. Amino acids: CASSQEGAAGGPQHF.